The source of this TCR beta chain is a study of CD8 T cells in ankylosing spondylitis. This clonotype was counted at least ten times. V lost 8 bases and J lost 6; bases outside the gene matches: 12. The CDR3 loop spans 14 amino acids. The germline gives CDR1 ENHRY, CDR2 SYGVKD. Making use of molecular barcodes, quantitative 5'-RACE generated TCR beta libraries. TCRdb re-analysed the 5' RACE reads in MiXCR, keeping a single row per CDR3 protein. The data hold about 130,000 distinct CDR3 sequences, with over 9.5% observed a single time. V gene TRBV10-3 combines with J gene TRBJ1-1; TRBD1 matches 7 bases. Sequenced input: blood, either unsorted or a sorted T cell fraction (not recorded which). The receptor was isolated from a female donor with ankylosing spondylitis or in good health (not recorded which). The CDR3 DNA reads as TGTGCCATCGGAGGGACAGAAGGGACCCCTGAAGCTTTCTTT. This translates into CAIGGTEGTPEAFF.